Below are 9 T cell receptor beta chains sequenced from a single sample in a study of ipilimumab plus nivolumab after autologous stem cell transplantation. Sequencing used immunoSEQ multiplex PCR; TCRdb keeps in-frame clones, though not all of them. The sample contains 15,000 to 20,000 clones, about four fifths of which appear only once. The sequenced sample was PBMCs, obtained in a trial of ipilimumab plus nivolumab as post-transplant consolidation. The receptors derive from a male donor with diffuse large B-cell lymphoma.

The genes are TRBV6-6 and TRBJ2-7; 7 nucleotides agree with TRBD1. CDR3 length: 14 residues. Germline CDR1 is MNHNY and CDR2 is SVGAGI (reference sequence). J was trimmed by 6 bases and V by 2 bases; bases with no gene match: 7. CDR3 loop: CASSYGRGLVEQYF. DNA of the CDR3: TGTGCCAGCAGTTACGGTAGGGGGCTGGTCGAGCAGTACTTC.

The gene calls are TRBV9 and TRBJ2-5; D unclear. TRBJ2-7 explains the end of the DNA better; the J call may be wrong. This CDR3 is built from 11 residues. Per germline, CDR1 SGDLS and CDR2 YYNGEE. DNA of the CDR3: TGTGCCAGCAGCGACAGCCACGAGCAGTACTTC. Residues: CASSDSHEQYF.

The V and J genes are TRBV6-1 and TRBJ1-5, with D unresolved. Per germline, CDR1 MNHNS and CDR2 SASEGT. Trimming stripped 2 bases from V and 7 bases from J, with 6 bases between. This CDR3 is 12 amino acids long. The CDR3 region is CASSERYQPQHF. DNA of the CDR3: TGTGCCAGCAGTGAAAGGTACCAGCCCCAGCATTTT.

V is TRBV12-5 and J is TRBJ1-1; D perhaps matches TRBD1 (5 bases). This CDR3 comprises 13 residues. Trimming stripped 3 bases from V and 10 bases from J, with 15 bases between. The germline V gene encodes CDR1 LGHNT and CDR2 FRNRAP. The CDR3 DNA sequence: TGTGCTAGTGGTTTTACCCCGGGGGGAAGAGCTTTCTTT. It translates to CASGFTPGGRAFF.

This clone was counted only a few times. J is TRBJ2-7 and V is TRBV15; D is perhaps TRBD2 (6 bases). The germline V gene encodes CDR1 LNHNV and CDR2 YYDKDF (reference sequence). V was clipped by 3 bases and J by 3 bases, with 18 bases between them. CDR3 length: 16 amino acids. This CDR3 reads CATSRGGSFTRYEQYF. CDR3 nucleotides: TGTGCCACCAGCAGGGGGGGAAGTTTTACGCGCTACGAGCAGTACTTC.

The genes are TRBV5-6 and TRBJ2-3, with D possibly matching TRBD2 (5 bases). Germline loops: CDR1 SGHDT, CDR2 YYEEEE. V was clipped by 1 base and J by 13 bases, with 10 bases between them. The CDR3 totals 11 residues. The CDR3 nucleotides are TGTGCCAGCAGCTTGAAAGCGGCGGAGTATTTT. This encodes CASSLKAAEYF.

This clone has more than one count but fewer than ten. The rearrangement uses TRBV9 and TRBJ2-2; 12 bases align to TRBD1. Germline V gene lookup returns CDR1 SGDLS and CDR2 YYNGEE. The CDR3 has 17 residues. With V trimmed by 0 bases and J by 3 bases, 3 bases remained unmatched. The CDR3 loop is CASSVVGTGGDTGELFF. CDR3 sequence (DNA): TGTGCCAGCAGCGTAGTAGGGACAGGGGGCGACACCGGGGAGCTGTTTTTT.

V usage is TRBV19 and J usage is TRBJ1-5; D is unclear. CDR1 LNHDA and CDR2 SQIVND come from the germline V gene (reference sequence). Trimming pared 4 bases from V and 0 bases from J, leaving 19 bases between. This CDR3 is built from 18 residues. The CDR3 DNA reads TGTGCCAGTAGTAGGGCCCCTAACAGTTTCAATAGCAATCAGCCCCAGCATTTT. Protein product: CASSRAPNSFNSNQPQHF.

V is TRBV27 and J is TRBJ1-6; 9 bases are shared with TRBD1. Germline values: CDR1 MNHEY, CDR2 SMNVEV (reference sequence). The CDR3 has 18 amino acids. Losses at the gene ends were 0 bases for V and 5 bases for J; bases not matched to a gene: 8. CDR3 nucleotide sequence: TGTGCCAGCAGTTTATCCCGGGACAGGGCCTTTAATAATTCACCCCTCCACTTT. This sequence encodes CASSLSRDRAFNNSPLHF.